Below are 32 T cell receptor beta chains sequenced from a single sample in a study. TCRdb itself ran the 5' RACE reads through MiXCR, one entry per CDR3 protein. The sample gives approximately 50,000 distinct CDR3 sequences, around 24% of which show up once; 2.2% is in the top ten. Tregs were sorted as CD4+CD25+CD127-/low cells. The material sequenced was tumor-infiltrating Tregs sorted from the breast tumor. The receptors here all came from a female donor with breast cancer.

This chain joins TRBV29-1 and TRBJ2-7; weak D call: TRBD1 (7 bases). Germline loops: CDR1 SQVTM, CDR2 ANQGSEA. With 7 bases removed from V and 4 bases from J, the gap between germline ends came to 17 bases. The CDR3 sequence is 13 residues long. The CDR3: CSASEGARYEQYF. CDR3 nucleotide sequence: TGCAGCGCCTCGGAGGGGGCCAGGTACGAGCAGTACTTC.

Only a few counts were recorded for this clonotype. This chain connects TRBV5-1 to TRBJ1-2; TRBD1 matches 7 bases. Germline trimming cut 3 bases from V and 6 bases from J; bases unmatched to any gene: 5. CDR1 is SGHRS, CDR2 YFSETQ, per germline. The CDR3 extends over 13 amino acids. The chain's CDR3 is CASSWGQGDGYTF. The CDR3 DNA is TGCGCCAGCAGCTGGGGTCAGGGGGATGGCTACACCTTC.

Many counts were recorded for this clonotype. The rearrangement uses TRBV29-1 and TRBJ1-2, with no clear D. The CDR3 is made up of 10 amino acids. Trimming cost V 3 bases and J 1 base, with 0 bases left between them. Germline V CDR1 and CDR2: SQVTM, ANQGSEA. The DNA for the CDR3 is TGCAGCGTTGATAACTATGGCTACACCTTC. Its protein is CSVDNYGYTF.

In its sample, this clonotype was seen a few times. The chain joins TRBV5-1 to TRBJ2-7; D might be TRBD1 (6 bases). The CDR3 runs 14 residues. The germline CDR1 and CDR2 sequences are SGHRS and YFSETQ. V lost 3 bases, J lost 3 bases, and 13 bases lay in between. The CDR3 reads CASSSGPGVYEQYF. CDR3 sequence (DNA): TGCGCCAGCAGCTCGGGACCAGGGGTCTACGAGCAGTACTTC. Based on the CDR3 plus reference TRBV5-1 and TRBJ2-7, the full variable domain is KAGVTQTPRYLIKTRGQQVTLSCSPISGHRSVSWYQQTPGQGLQFLFEYFSETQRNKGNFPGRFSGRQFSNSRSEMNVSTLELGDSALYLCASSSGPGVYEQYFGPGTRLTVT.

This clonotype showed up many times. The chain links TRBV9 to TRBJ2-7; 14 bases are shared with TRBD2. V lost 0 bases and J lost 2; bases outside the gene matches: 7. There are 18 residues in the CDR3. Germline loops: CDR1 SGDLS, CDR2 YYNGEE. The CDR3 sequence is CASSVGGTSGSFTYEQYF. The CDR3 DNA reads as TGTGCCAGCAGCGTAGGCGGGACTAGCGGGAGTTTTACCTACGAGCAGTACTTC.

CDR3 sequence reads: CASSLEKGPTYEQYF. CDR3 sequence (DNA): TGTGCCAGCAGCTTAGAAAAGGGCCCCACCTACGAGCAGTACTTC. The chain combines TRBV7-2 with TRBJ2-7; D is ambiguous. The CDR3 has 15 residues. The V gene lost 1 base and the J gene lost 2 bases, with 12 bases spanning the gap. Germline V gene sequence: CDR1 SGHTA, CDR2 FQGNSA. The entire variable domain, with the rest obtained from reference TRBV7-2 and TRBJ2-7, is as follows: GAGVSQSPSNKVTEKGKDVELRCDPISGHTALYWYRQSLGQGLEFLIYFQGNSAPDKSGLPSDRFSAERTGGSVSTLTIQRTQQEDSAVYLCASSLEKGPTYEQYFGPGTRLTVT.

This chain connects TRBV28 to TRBJ2-1; 8 bases match TRBD2. The germline V gene encodes CDR1 MDHEN and CDR2 SYDVKM. After removal of 6 bases from V and 1 base from J, the junction contained 5 bases not matched to a gene. The CDR3 extends over 15 amino acids. The CDR3 region has the DNA TGTGCCAGCAGCCAAGCGGGGGCTTCCTACAATGAGCAGTTCTTC. Encoded protein: CASSQAGASYNEQFF.

Ten or more counts support this clonotype. This chain uses TRBV28 with TRBJ2-3; TRBD2 matches 7 bases. Losses at the gene ends were 5 bases for V and 5 bases for J; bases not matched to a gene: 10. Germline lookup yields CDR1 MDHEN and CDR2 SYDVKM. The CDR3 is 15 residues long. The CDR3 nucleotides read TGTGCCAGCAGTACCTCGGCGGGAGCAGGAGATACGCAGTATTTT. Translating gives CASSTSAGAGDTQYF.

This clonotype was picked up a small number of times. The chain is built from TRBV7-2 and TRBJ1-6; D not resolved. This CDR3 is 14 amino acids long. Trimming took off 1 base at V and 13 bases at J, with 14 bases between the two ends. Per the germline V gene, CDR1 is SGHTA and CDR2 is FQGNSA. The CDR3: CASSLGPRGSPLHF. The CDR3 DNA sequence: TGTGCCAGCAGCTTAGGACCCCGCGGGTCGCCCCTCCACTTT.

A few counts support this clonotype. The rearrangement joins TRBV6-1 to TRBJ2-7, with D possibly being TRBD2 (5 bases). Per germline, CDR1 MNHNS and CDR2 SASEGT. This CDR3 comprises 14 residues. V gave up 2 bases and J gave up 3 bases, with 11 bases separating them. The CDR3 DNA reads as TGTGCCAGCAGTGAAAATCAGAGGGTCTACGAGCAGTACTTC. Protein sequence: CASSENQRVYEQYF.

This clonotype was seen a few times. The V gene is TRBV7-2, the J gene TRBJ1-5, with unresolved D. Germline-derived CDR1 and CDR2 are SGHTA and FQGNSA. The CDR3 length is 13 residues. With 6 bases removed from V and 4 bases from J, the gap between germline ends came to 10 bases. In DNA, the CDR3 is TGTGCCAGCAGTTTTACAGAGAATCAGCCCCAGCATTTT. It translates to CASSFTENQPQHF.

This clonotype was observed a handful of times. The chain employs TRBV4-2 and TRBJ2-6; maybe TRBD1 (6 bases). The germline gives CDR1 LGHNA, CDR2 YNFKEQ. This CDR3 spans 15 amino acids. Deletions cut 7 bases from V and 1 base from J, with 11 bases between. The CDR3 DNA is TGTGCCAGCACCGCAGGGGTTTCTGGGGCCAACGTCCTGACTTTC. Its protein is CASTAGVSGANVLTF.

Note on this clonotype: Mismatch with germline at one junction end may stem from a read error. The chain is built from TRBV7-3 and TRBJ1-3, with no clear D. The CDR3 has 14 amino acids. Germline V gene lookup returns CDR1 SGHTA and CDR2 FQGTGA. CDR3: CASSPKGSGDTIYF. In nucleotides, the CDR3 is TGTGCCAGCAGCCCCAAAGGCTCTGGAGACACCATATATTTT.

To note about this clonotype: The junction does not match germline at one end; this may be a read error. The rearrangement joins TRBV4-2 to TRBJ2-1; TRBD2 matches at 11 bases. The CDR3 is 15 residues long. Germline CDR1 is LGHNA and CDR2 is YNFKEQ. CDR3 DNA: TGTGCCAACAGCCAAGATGGAACTAGCGGGAGCGAGCAGTTCTTC. Protein sequence: CANSQDGTSGSEQFF.

In this sample, this clonotype turned up a few times. V and J are TRBV5-5 and TRBJ2-1, with D possibly being TRBD2 (6 bases). The V gene's germline CDR1 is SGHKS and CDR2 YYEKEE (reference sequence). The CDR3 has 16 amino acids. Trimming left V 0 bases short and J 2 bases short, with 12 bases between. The CDR3: CASSLAFGGTYNEQFF. CDR3 sequence (DNA): TGTGCCAGCAGCTTGGCCTTTGGGGGGACCTACAATGAGCAGTTCTTC.

The chain uses TRBV3-1 and TRBJ1-5; D not certain. The V and J ends lost 1 base and 4 bases respectively, with 8 bases between them. Germline CDR1 LGHDT, CDR2 YNNKEL (reference sequence). The CDR3 contains 14 residues. The CDR3 protein is CASSQVRTNQPQHF. The CDR3 nucleotides read TGTGCCAGCAGCCAAGTGCGTACAAATCAGCCCCAGCATTTT.

The chain has TRBV5-1 and TRBJ2-7, with TRBD2 as a possible D gene (6 bases). V was pared by 4 bases and J by 3 bases, with 14 bases between. Germline-derived CDR1 and CDR2 are SGHRS and YFSETQ. The CDR3 spans 14 residues. CDR3 residues: CASSPTRANYEQYF. Here the CDR3 DNA reads TGCGCCAGCAGCCCGACTAGAGCTAACTACGAGCAGTACTTC.

V gene TRBV20-1 combines with J gene TRBJ2-2, with TRBD2 matching over 8 bases. Germline V gives CDR1 DFQATT, CDR2 SNEGSKA (reference sequence). The CDR3 length is 16 residues. V was pared by 0 bases and J by 6 bases, with 9 bases of the junction left unmatched. Here the CDR3 reads CSARDRTSGGAGELFF. CDR3 nucleotides: TGCAGTGCTAGAGATCGTACTAGCGGAGGGGCCGGGGAGCTGTTTTTT.

This clonotype was found a few times. A read error may account for a junction end that differs from germline. This chain connects TRBV12-3 or TRBV12-4 to TRBJ1-2, with D possibly TRBD1 on 6 matching bases. The CDR3 is made up of 14 amino acids. The CDR3 sequence is CTSSLARGKTGYTF. CDR3 bases: TGTACCAGCAGTTTGGCCAGGGGTAAAACGGGCTACACCTTC.

The table lists this clonotype with many counts. The V and J genes are TRBV11-2 and TRBJ1-1; D unresolved. The V gene lost 5 bases and the J gene lost 4 bases, with 8 bases spanning the gap. Looked up from germline, CDR1 is SGHAT and CDR2 is FQNNGV. The CDR3 loop spans 12 amino acids. Here the CDR3 DNA reads TGTGCCAGCAGCGTTTGGGGCACTGAAGCTTTCTTT. It is translated as CASSVWGTEAFF.

The chain combines TRBV12-3 or TRBV12-4 with TRBJ2-5, with TRBD2 matching over 13 bases. The CDR3 is 16 residues long. J was trimmed by 6 bases and V by 5 bases; bases with no gene match: 9. In nucleotides, the CDR3 is TGTGCCAGCAGTCCGTCACTAGCGGGAGGGGGGAAGACCCAGTACTTC. Its protein is CASSPSLAGGGKTQYF.

This rearrangement joins TRBV7-9 to TRBJ1-6, with D perhaps TRBD1 (5 bases). Germline V gene sequence: CDR1 SEHNR, CDR2 FQNEAQ (reference sequence). The CDR3 has 14 amino acids. The V gene lost 11 bases and the J gene lost 6 bases, with 17 bases spanning the gap. CDR3 DNA sequence: TGTGCCTCCCACTCCGGGACGGGTAATTCACCCCTCCACTTT. It codes for CASHSGTGNSPLHF.

Ten or more counts support this clonotype. This chain connects TRBV29-1 to TRBJ1-2; TRBD1 might be the D (6 bases). V lost 7 bases and J lost 0, with 12 bases in between. CDR3 length: 13 residues. Germline CDR1 SQVTM, CDR2 ANQGSEA. The chain's CDR3 is CSARTDTNYGYTF. The CDR3 DNA follows: TGCAGCGCCCGGACAGATACTAACTATGGCTACACCTTC.

The chain joins TRBV3-1 to TRBJ1-1, with a possible D match to TRBD1 (5 bases). V lost 7 bases, J lost 3 bases, and 18 bases lay in between. Germline V lookup: CDR1 LGHDT, CDR2 YNNKEL (reference sequence). This CDR3 is 15 amino acids long. The CDR3 sequence is CASTSSGLGDTEAFF. CDR3 coding DNA: TGTGCCAGCACCTCATCAGGACTAGGGGACACTGAAGCTTTCTTT.

In this sample, this clonotype turned up a few times. V and J are TRBV27 and TRBJ2-1; D is uncertain. Trimming took off 6 bases at V and 4 bases at J, with 10 bases between the two ends. Germline CDR1 is MNHEY and CDR2 is SMNVEV (reference sequence). The CDR3 has 13 amino acids. The CDR3 DNA sequence: TGTGCCAGCAGGGACCCGCCTTACAATGAGCAGTTCTTC. As protein: CASRDPPYNEQFF.

Concerning this clonotype: A much larger clone lies one base from this, so it may be a read error. The DNA is omitted, as the CDR3 cannot be located on it reliably, and the CDR3 follows TCRdb's listing. The V call is TRBV29-1, the J call TRBJ1-1; TRBD1 is the table's D call, not checked against the DNA. Germline V lookup: CDR1 SQVTM, CDR2 ANQGSEA. Including both end residues, the CDR3 is 11 amino acids long. The CDR3 spells CSVGTGTEACF.

This clonotype has ten or more counts. The rearrangement links TRBV20-1 to TRBJ1-2, with 7 bases that match TRBD1. Germline CDR1 reads DFQATT; CDR2 reads SNEGSKA (reference sequence). The CDR3 covers 13 residues. After removal of 1 base from V and 8 bases from J, the junction contained 7 bases not matched to a gene. CDR3 nucleotides: TGCAGTGCTAGAGCGACAGGGACGACGGGCTACACCTTC. Protein: CSARATGTTGYTF.

This chain connects TRBV20-1 to TRBJ2-3, with a weak D call TRBD1 (6 bases). With 6 bases removed from V and 6 bases from J, the gap between germline ends came to 19 bases. This CDR3 is built from 14 residues. The germline V gene has CDR1 DFQATT and CDR2 SNEGSKA (reference sequence). Here the CDR3 reads CSALQGRRTDTQYF. As DNA, the CDR3 is TGCAGTGCCTTACAGGGAAGGCGGACGGATACGCAGTATTTT.

The chain couples TRBV4-1 to TRBJ1-5; no clear D gene. CDR3 length: 15 residues. Germline V gene sequence: CDR1 MGHRA, CDR2 YSYEKL. V was shortened by 3 bases and J by 1 base, with 10 bases between the two germline ends. Here the CDR3 DNA reads TGCGCCAGCAGCCAGCTTGGACTGAGCAATCAGCCCCAGCATTTT. It is translated as CASSQLGLSNQPQHF.

This chain's CDR3 is CSAQSDSNQPQHF. The CDR3 coding sequence is TGCAGTGCCCAGTCTGATAGCAATCAGCCCCAGCATTTT. The genes are TRBV20-1 and TRBJ1-5; D is uncertain. This CDR3 has 13 residues. The germline gives CDR1 DFQATT, CDR2 SNEGSKA (reference sequence). Trimming took 6 bases from V and 0 from J, leaving 9 bases between them.

Only a few counts were recorded for this clonotype. The chain joins TRBV27 to TRBJ2-1; the D is unclear. CDR3 size: 16 residues. V was trimmed by 0 bases and J by 0 bases, leaving 9 bases between them. Per the germline V gene, CDR1 is MNHEY and CDR2 is SMNVEV (reference sequence). Written as DNA, the CDR3 is TGTGCCAGCAGTTTATCTTCGACACGCTCCTACAATGAGCAGTTCTTC. Translation gives CASSLSSTRSYNEQFF.

On this clonotype: A much larger clone sits a single nucleotide away, making a read error possible. This chain connects TRBV29-1 to TRBJ2-2, with TRBD2 as a possible D gene (6 bases). Germline CDR1 is SQVTM and CDR2 is ANQGSEA. This CDR3 has 13 residues. The CDR3 region is CSASLANTGEPFF. As DNA, the CDR3 is TGCAGCGCTAGCCTAGCGAACACCGGGGAGCCGTTTTTT.